Presented here are 22 T cell receptor beta chains from one specimen sequenced in a study of cytomegalovirus exposure and HLA in healthy donors. The PCR employed 60 Vbeta primers together with 13 Jbeta primers. Repertoires were generated with immunoSEQ multiplex PCR, while TCRdb's copy carries only in-frame clones and drops some. Of about 160,000 clones listed, 60% to 80% are singletons. Sequencing was performed on PBMCs. These receptor sequences come from a man between 18 and 29 years old in good health and CMV-seropositive.

This clone came up a few times. V and J are TRBV11-1 and TRBJ2-6, with D possibly matching TRBD1 (6 bases). The CDR3 covers 15 residues. From germline, CDR1 is SGHAT and CDR2 FQDESV (reference sequence). Trimming pared 2 bases from V and 9 bases from J, leaving 14 bases between. CDR3 amino acids: CASSLSSDSLNVLTF. In nucleotides, the CDR3 is TGTGCCAGCAGCTTATCCTCGGACAGCCTCAACGTCCTGACTTTC.

This clone has just a few counts. The chain uses TRBV5-1 and TRBJ2-1; possible D gene TRBD2, 5 bases. CDR1 is SGHRS and CDR2 is YFSETQ in the germline V gene. The CDR3 loop spans 15 amino acids. V was pared by 0 bases and J by 1 base, with 8 bases between. CDR3 bases: TGCGCCAGCAGCTTGGAGGACTTTTCCTACAATGAGCAGTTCTTC. It yields the protein CASSLEDFSYNEQFF.

This chain connects TRBV2 to TRBJ1-1; tentatively, D is TRBD1 (5 bases). Germline CDR1 reads SNHLY; CDR2 reads FYNNEI. There are 14 residues in the CDR3. Trimming removed 5 bases from V and 4 bases from J, with 14 bases in between. The CDR3 loop is CASSPSIGGTEAFF. In DNA, the CDR3 is TGTGCCAGCAGTCCCTCAATCGGGGGCACTGAAGCTTTCTTT.

This rearrangement joins TRBV4-1 to TRBJ1-1; possibly TRBD1 for D (5 bases). V shed 0 bases and J shed 4 bases, with 12 bases lying between them. Germline V gives CDR1 MGHRA, CDR2 YSYEKL. The CDR3 runs to 15 residues. The DNA for the CDR3 is TGCGCCAGCAGCCAAGAAGACAGAGAGGTCACTGAAGCTTTCTTT. Residues: CASSQEDREVTEAFF.

The chain combines TRBV7-2 with TRBJ1-2, with 8 positions matching TRBD1. This CDR3 has 15 residues. Unmatched junction bases numbered 5, after V lost 1 base and J lost 4 bases. Germline values: CDR1 SGHTA, CDR2 FQGNSA. The CDR3 coding sequence is TGTGCCAGCAGCTTAGTAACAGGGGGTGCCTATGGCTACACCTTC. It yields the protein CASSLVTGGAYGYTF.

In this sample, this clone turned up once. The chain carries TRBV5-6 and TRBJ2-5; 11 bases are shared with TRBD2. This CDR3 contains 15 residues. Per germline, CDR1 SGHDT and CDR2 YYEEEE. V dropped 0 bases and J dropped 4; count of bases not matched to a gene: 2. The CDR3 is CASSLALAGGETQYF. The CDR3 DNA sequence: TGTGCCAGCAGCTTGGCCCTAGCGGGAGGAGAGACCCAGTACTTC.

The rearrangement uses TRBV10-1 and TRBJ2-7, with D perhaps TRBD2 (6 bases). Trimming cost V 2 bases and J 4 bases, with 9 bases left between them. Germline CDR1 is WNHNN and CDR2 is SYGVQD (reference sequence). There are 13 residues in the CDR3. The CDR3 DNA is TGCGCCAGCAGTGAGGGGGCGGGGTACGAGCAGTACTTC. Translating gives CASSEGAGYEQYF.

This clone showed up just a few times. V gene TRBV9 combines with J gene TRBJ2-2, with 7 nucleotides matching TRBD1. Germline CDR1 is SGDLS and CDR2 is YYNGEE. The ends lost 3 bases at V and 7 bases at J; junction bases unmatched: 9. The CDR3 covers 15 residues. CDR3 amino acids: CASSERTGSGGELFF. The CDR3 DNA reads as TGTGCCAGCAGCGAAAGGACAGGTTCGGGCGGGGAGCTGTTTTTT.

This chain joins TRBV6-5 and TRBJ1-4; D call uncertain. The V gene's germline CDR1 is MNHEY and CDR2 SVGAGI. The CDR3 totals 13 residues. The V gene lost 2 bases and the J gene lost 7 bases, with 8 bases spanning the gap. CDR3 coding DNA: TGTGCCAGCAGTTACATAGGGAGTGAAAAACTGTTTTTT. Translating gives CASSYIGSEKLFF.

This chain connects TRBV7-3 to TRBJ2-3, with 14 bases that match TRBD2. Germline V gene sequence: CDR1 SGHTA, CDR2 FQGTGA. The CDR3 runs to 18 residues. With 4 bases clipped from V and 6 bases from J, the junction kept 12 bases outside the gene matches. CDR3 amino acids: CASSSGLAGGIKEDTQYF. The CDR3 region has the DNA TGTGCCAGCAGCTCAGGACTAGCGGGGGGCATTAAGGAGGATACGCAGTATTTT.

The chain couples TRBV5-1 to TRBJ1-5; TRBD1 is a possible D gene (5 bases). The V gene lost 7 bases and the J gene lost 3 bases, with 14 bases spanning the gap. Germline V CDR1 and CDR2: SGHRS, YFSETQ. The CDR3 consists of 14 residues. CDR3 sequence reads: CASPRDSFNQPQHF. The CDR3, as DNA: TGCGCCAGCCCCCGAGACAGCTTCAATCAGCCCCAGCATTTT. Together with reference TRBV5-1 and TRBJ1-5, the CDR3 gives the full variable domain: KAGVTQTPRYLIKTRGQQVTLSCSPISGHRSVSWYQQTPGQGLQFLFEYFSETQRNKGNFPGRFSGRQFSNSRSEMNVSTLELGDSALYLCASPRDSFNQPQHFGDGTRLSIL.

The chain is built from TRBV5-4 and TRBJ2-7; 7 bases agree with TRBD2. The CDR3 runs 13 residues. Trimming cost V 4 bases and J 6 bases; bases outside gene matches: 7. Per the germline V gene, CDR1 is SGHNT and CDR2 is YYREEE (reference sequence). DNA of the CDR3: TGTGCCAGCAGCCGGCAGGTAGCGGGCGAGCAGTACTTC. It codes for CASSRQVAGEQYF.

This clone was picked up one time. V and J are TRBV9 and TRBJ1-3, with D possibly being TRBD1 (6 bases). The CDR3 contains 15 residues. V lost 1 base and J lost 1, with 9 bases in between. Germline V CDR1 and CDR2: SGDLS, YYNGEE. The CDR3 loop is CASSVQGSSGNTIYF. As DNA, the CDR3 is TGTGCCAGCAGCGTACAGGGGTCTTCTGGAAACACCATATATTTT.

The V call is TRBV7-9, the J call TRBJ2-7; D remains ambiguous. The ends were cut back, 1 base at V and 6 bases at J, with 7 bases in the middle. This CDR3 is 12 amino acids long. Germline-derived CDR1 and CDR2 are SEHNR and FQNEAQ (reference sequence). CDR3 nucleotides: TGTGCCAGCAGCTTAGGGGCGAGCGAGCAGTACTTC. This encodes CASSLGASEQYF.

This chain connects TRBV6-1 to TRBJ1-5, with TRBD1 matching 8 bases. V gave up 4 bases and J gave up 0 bases; unmatched junction bases: 2. This CDR3 region has 15 residues. Germline V gene data show CDR1 as MNHNS and CDR2 as SASEGT. This CDR3 is CASSGDRSSNQPQHF. CDR3 in DNA: TGTGCCAGCAGTGGGGACAGGTCTAGCAATCAGCCCCAGCATTTT.

The V gene is TRBV7-8, the J gene TRBJ2-1; D possibly corresponds to TRBD2 (6 bases). V gave up 7 bases and J gave up 4 bases, with 14 bases separating them. The CDR3 contains 14 residues. Germline values: CDR1 SGHVS, CDR2 FQNEAQ. CDR3 residues: CASTPGDRYNEQFF. The CDR3 nucleotides read TGTGCCAGCACCCCGGGGGACCGGTACAATGAGCAGTTCTTC.

The J gene is TRBJ1-2, the V gene TRBV7-8, with 8 bases fitting TRBD1. There are 16 residues in the CDR3. Germline values: CDR1 SGHVS, CDR2 FQNEAQ. After removal of 4 bases from V and 8 bases from J, the junction contained 15 bases not matched to a gene. CDR3: CASSSYTLTGVQGYTF. CDR3 coding DNA: TGTGCCAGCAGCTCCTATACCTTGACAGGGGTTCAGGGCTACACCTTC.

V usage is TRBV27 and J usage is TRBJ2-7; D is possibly TRBD1 (5 bases). Germline V gives CDR1 MNHEY, CDR2 SMNVEV (reference sequence). The CDR3 covers 13 residues. Trimming stripped 5 bases from V and 7 bases from J, with 15 bases between. CDR3 sequence reads: CASSIGRVEEQYF. CDR3 DNA sequence: TGTGCCAGCAGTATAGGCAGGGTGGAGGAGCAGTACTTC.

Regarding this clone: This same CDR3 is encoded by further DNA sequences in the sample. V and J are TRBV7-9 and TRBJ2-7; weak D call: TRBD1 (6 bases). Germline CDR1 is SEHNR and CDR2 is FQNEAQ (reference sequence). This CDR3 has 13 amino acids. V lost 3 bases, J lost 0 bases, and 6 bases lay in between. The CDR3 loop is CASSLDSSYEQYF. The DNA for the CDR3 is TGTGCCAGCAGCTTGGACAGCTCCTACGAGCAGTACTTC. Drawing the rest from reference TRBV7-9 and TRBJ2-7, the complete variable domain is DTGVSQNPRHKITKRGQNVTFRCDPISEHNRLYWYRQTLGQGPEFLTYFQNEAQLEKSRLLSDRFSAERPKGSFSTLEIQRTEQGDSAMYLCASSLDSSYEQYFGPGTRLTVT.

V usage is TRBV2 and J usage is TRBJ1-2, with 7 bases fitting TRBD1. This CDR3 comprises 12 residues. The V gene's germline CDR1 is SNHLY and CDR2 FYNNEI. With 6 bases clipped from V and 8 bases from J, the junction kept 6 bases outside the gene matches. CDR3 protein: CASSLGGMGYTF. The CDR3 nucleotides are TGTGCCAGCAGCCTAGGGGGCATGGGCTACACCTTC.

The chain carries TRBV14 and TRBJ1-5; D may be TRBD1 (6 bases). Germline V gene data show CDR1 as SGHDN and CDR2 as FVKESK. Trimming left V 2 bases short and J 0 bases short, with 8 bases between. The CDR3 has 15 residues. The CDR3 sequence: CASSQRTASNQPQHF. CDR3 DNA: TGTGCCAGCAGCCAAAGGACAGCTAGCAATCAGCCCCAGCATTTT. Drawing the rest from reference TRBV14 and TRBJ1-5, the complete variable domain is EAGVTQFPSHSVIEKGQTVTLRCDPISGHDNLYWYRRVMGKEIKFLLHFVKESKQDESGMPNNRFLAERTGGTYSTLKVQPAELEDSGVYFCASSQRTASNQPQHFGDGTRLSIL.

The V and J genes are TRBV10-3 and TRBJ2-7; tentatively, D is TRBD2 (5 bases). There are 16 residues in the CDR3. V shed 2 bases and J shed 0 bases, with 14 bases lying between them. Germline V CDR1 and CDR2: ENHRY, SYGVKD. Written as DNA, the CDR3 is TGTGCCATCAGTGAGGCCTCTAGCCCTCCCTCCTACGAGCAGTACTTC. Protein: CAISEASSPPSYEQYF.